The rows below give T cell receptor beta chains drawn from one sample of a study of control samples from healthy donors and cancer patients. Some clones are missing from TCRdb's copy, which holds only in-frame ones; the method was immunoSEQ multiplex PCR. The data contain about 89,000 clones, 85% to 90% of them singletons. Sequences were obtained from blood. The receptors shown here come from a woman in her thirties or forties in good health. CDR3s include the opening cysteine and the closing phenylalanine or tryptophan. The D gene is left open where the match is weak. Expanded clones get a size class; other rows say once, few or many, or leave the size out.

D	V	J	size	DNA	CDR3
NA	TRBV14	TRBJ1-1	NA	TGTGCCAGCAGCCAAGATCCGTCTATGAACACTGAAGCTTTCTTT	CASSQDPSMNTEAFF
NA	TRBV29-1	TRBJ1-1	NA	TGCAGCGTCAGGGGGAACACTGAAGCTTTCTTT	CSVRGNTEAFF
NA	TRBV21-1	TRBJ2-1	NA	TGTGCCAGCAGCCCAGAGTGGAGGACTAGCGGATACTACAATGAGCAGTTCTTC	CASSPEWRTSGYYNEQFF
TRBD1	TRBV19	TRBJ1-3	NA	TGTGCCAGTGGAGGACAGGGGTTGACTGGAAACACCATATATTTT	CASGGQGLTGNTIYF
TRBD2	TRBV4-2	TRBJ2-3	NA	TGTGCCAGCAGCGCTCGACTAGCGGGGGGGCCTAGCACAGATACGCAGTATTTT	CASSARLAGGPSTDTQYF
NA	TRBV30	TRBJ2-3	NA	TGTGCCTGGAGTGTACAGGGAGATACGCAGTATTTT	CAWSVQGDTQYF
TRBD2	TRBV2	TRBJ2-2	few	TGTGCCAGCAGGGGCCTAGCGGGCGGGGAGCTGTTTTTT	CASRGLAGGELFF
NA	TRBV19	TRBJ2-1	NA	TGTGCCAGTAGAAAGGGGGGAAGCCCCTACAATGAGCAGTTCTTC	CASRKGGSPYNEQFF
NA	TRBV30	TRBJ1-2	NA	TGTGCCTGGAAGGGGAACGGGGTACATGGCTACACCTTC	CAWKGNGVHGYTF
NA	TRBV30	TRBJ1-2	NA	TGTGCCTGGAGTGGAGGGTACTATGGCTACACCTTC	CAWSGGYYGYTF
NA	TRBV6-1	TRBJ2-7	NA	TGTGCCAGCAGTGAATCCATAGTGCCATCCGGGCAGTACTTC	CASSESIVPSGQYF
NA	TRBV6-5	TRBJ2-1	NA	TGTGCCAGCAGGCCCCCGGTCGCCGGTGAGCAGTTCTTC	CASRPPVAGEQFF
NA	TRBV18	TRBJ1-2	NA	TGTGCCAGCTCACCGGAGCAGGGTTTACGCTACACCTTC	CASSPEQGLRYTF
NA	TRBV12-3/TRBV12-4	TRBJ2-1	NA	TGTGCCAGCACGAGCTCCTACAATGAGCAGTTCTTC	CASTSSYNEQFF
TRBD1	TRBV7-8	TRBJ1-4	few	TGTGCCAGCAGCCCGAGGACAGGGGTCAATGAAAAACTGTTTTTT	CASSPRTGVNEKLFF
NA	TRBV11-2	TRBJ2-2	once	TGTGCCAGCAGTTGTCCCCTTCTTACCGCTCTCACCGGGGAGCTGTTTTTT	CASSCPLLTALTGELFF
NA	TRBV5-1	TRBJ2-6	NA	TGCGCCCGCAGCTTGGGTGGGGGGCTTGGGGCCAACGTCCTGACTTTC	CARSLGGGLGANVLTF
NA	TRBV7-9	TRBJ2-7	NA	TGTGCCAGCAGCTCATATTGTGAGCAGTACTTC	CASSSYCEQYF
TRBD2	TRBV6-2/TRBV6-3	TRBJ2-7	NA	TGTGCCAGCAGTAACCTCCTAGCGGGGAGATACGAGCAGTACTTC	CASSNLLAGRYEQYF
NA	TRBV19	TRBJ2-2	once	TGTGCCAGTAGTATGGGGTTTCGGGACACCGGGGAGCTGTTTTTT	CASSMGFRDTGELFF
TRBD1	TRBV5-1	TRBJ1-1	NA	TGCGCCAGCAGCTTACAGGACAGGGGCACTGAAGCTTTCTTT	CASSLQDRGTEAFF